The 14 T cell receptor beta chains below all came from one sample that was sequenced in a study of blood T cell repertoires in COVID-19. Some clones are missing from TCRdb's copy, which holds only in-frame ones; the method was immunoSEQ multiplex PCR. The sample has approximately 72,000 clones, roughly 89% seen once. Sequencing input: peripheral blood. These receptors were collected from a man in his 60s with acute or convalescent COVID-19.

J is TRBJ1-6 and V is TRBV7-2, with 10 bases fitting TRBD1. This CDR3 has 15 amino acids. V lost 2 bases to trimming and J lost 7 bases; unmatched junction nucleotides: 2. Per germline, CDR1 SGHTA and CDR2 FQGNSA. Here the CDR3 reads CASSLMGQGNSPLHF. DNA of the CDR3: TGTGCCAGCAGCTTAATGGGACAGGGGAATTCACCCCTCCACTTT.

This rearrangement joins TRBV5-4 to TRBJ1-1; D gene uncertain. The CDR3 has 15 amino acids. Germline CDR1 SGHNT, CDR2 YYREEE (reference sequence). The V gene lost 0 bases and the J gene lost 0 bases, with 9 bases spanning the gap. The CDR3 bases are TGTGCCAGCAGCTTGGTAGCAGCAGTGAACACTGAAGCTTTCTTT. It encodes CASSLVAAVNTEAFF.

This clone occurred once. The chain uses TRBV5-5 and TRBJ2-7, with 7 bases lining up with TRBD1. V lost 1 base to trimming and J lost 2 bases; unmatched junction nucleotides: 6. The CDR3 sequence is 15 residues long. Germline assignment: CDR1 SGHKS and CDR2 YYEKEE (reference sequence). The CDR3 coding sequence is TGTGCCAGCAGCTTGACAGGGGTACAGCCCTACGAGCAGTACTTC. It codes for CASSLTGVQPYEQYF.

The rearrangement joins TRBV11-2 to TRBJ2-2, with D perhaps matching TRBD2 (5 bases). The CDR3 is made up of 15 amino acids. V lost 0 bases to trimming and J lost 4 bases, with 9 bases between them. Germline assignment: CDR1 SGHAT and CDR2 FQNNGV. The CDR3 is CASSLDRGFTGELFF. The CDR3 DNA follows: TGTGCCAGCAGCTTAGATCGGGGATTCACCGGGGAGCTGTTTTTT.

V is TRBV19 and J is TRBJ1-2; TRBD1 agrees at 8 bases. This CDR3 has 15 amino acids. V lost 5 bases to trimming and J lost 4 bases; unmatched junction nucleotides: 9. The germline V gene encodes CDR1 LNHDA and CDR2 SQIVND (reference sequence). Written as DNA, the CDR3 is TGTGCCAGTAGTGGGGACCCGGGACAGGCCTATGGCTACACCTTC. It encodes CASSGDPGQAYGYTF.

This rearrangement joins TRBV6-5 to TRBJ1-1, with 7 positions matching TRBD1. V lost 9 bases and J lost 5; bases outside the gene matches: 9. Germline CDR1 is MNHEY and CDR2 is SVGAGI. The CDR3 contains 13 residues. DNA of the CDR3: TGTGCCAGTTCCCGACAGGGTTTGACTGAAGCTTTCTTT. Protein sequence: CASSRQGLTEAFF.

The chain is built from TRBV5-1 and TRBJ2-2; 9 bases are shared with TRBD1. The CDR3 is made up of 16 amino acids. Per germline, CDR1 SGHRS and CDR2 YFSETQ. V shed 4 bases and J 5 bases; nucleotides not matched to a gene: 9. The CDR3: CASSVDGQGKTGELFF. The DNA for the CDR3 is TGCGCCAGCAGCGTGGACGGACAGGGGAAGACCGGGGAGCTGTTTTTT.

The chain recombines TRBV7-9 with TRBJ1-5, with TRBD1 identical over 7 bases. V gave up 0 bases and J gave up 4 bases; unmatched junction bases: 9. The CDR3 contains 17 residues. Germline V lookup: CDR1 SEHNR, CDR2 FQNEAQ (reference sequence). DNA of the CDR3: TGTGCCAGCAGCTTAGCTTTCAAGGGGGCCTCAAATCAGCCCCAGCATTTT. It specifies CASSLAFKGASNQPQHF.

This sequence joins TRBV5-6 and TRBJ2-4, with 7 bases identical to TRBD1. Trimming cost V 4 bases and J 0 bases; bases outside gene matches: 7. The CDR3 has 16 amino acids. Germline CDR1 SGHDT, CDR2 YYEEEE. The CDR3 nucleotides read TGTGCCAGCAGCAGTCCGGGACAGACAGCCAAAAACATTCAGTACTTC. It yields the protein CASSSPGQTAKNIQYF.

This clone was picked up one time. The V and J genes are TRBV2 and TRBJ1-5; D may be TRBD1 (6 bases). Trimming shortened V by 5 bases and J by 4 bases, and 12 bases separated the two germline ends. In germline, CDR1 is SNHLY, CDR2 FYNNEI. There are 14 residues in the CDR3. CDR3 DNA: TGTGCCAGCAGTTCAGGGGTGACAAATCAGCCCCAGCATTTT. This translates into CASSSGVTNQPQHF.

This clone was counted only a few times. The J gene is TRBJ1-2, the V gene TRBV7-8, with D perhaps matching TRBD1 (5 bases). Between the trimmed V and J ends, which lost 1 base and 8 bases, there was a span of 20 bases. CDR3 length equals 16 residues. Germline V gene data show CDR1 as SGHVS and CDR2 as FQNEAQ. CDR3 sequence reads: CASSLDTGLGPAGYTF. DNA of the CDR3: TGTGCCAGCAGCTTAGACACAGGATTGGGCCCGGCAGGCTACACCTTC.

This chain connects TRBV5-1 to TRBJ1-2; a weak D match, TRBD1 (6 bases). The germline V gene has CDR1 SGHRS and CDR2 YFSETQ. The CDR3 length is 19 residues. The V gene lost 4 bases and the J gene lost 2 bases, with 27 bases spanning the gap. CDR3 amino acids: CASSRVFDRIVKANYGYTF. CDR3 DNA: TGCGCCAGCAGCCGCGTATTTGACAGGATCGTCAAGGCCAACTATGGCTACACCTTC.

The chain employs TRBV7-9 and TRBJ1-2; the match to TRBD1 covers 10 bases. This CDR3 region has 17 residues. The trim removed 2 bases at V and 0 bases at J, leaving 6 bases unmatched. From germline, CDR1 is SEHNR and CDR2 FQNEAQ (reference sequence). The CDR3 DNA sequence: TGTGCCAGCAGCTTATGGGGACAGGGGATCTCTAACTATGGCTACACCTTC. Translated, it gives CASSLWGQGISNYGYTF.

As DNA, the CDR3 is TGCGCCAGCAGCTTGGGGAAACCAGAGGGACAGCCCCAGCATTTT. Its translation: CASSLGKPEGQPQHF. The chain is built from TRBV5-1 and TRBJ1-5, with unresolved D. This CDR3 contains 15 residues. Germline lookup yields CDR1 SGHRS and CDR2 YFSETQ. V lost 0 bases, J lost 7 bases, and 14 bases lay in between.